These 9 T cell receptor beta chains share one sample of origin, sequenced in a study of T-cell reconstitution after alpha-beta-depleted transplantation in children (dated by TCRdb to 2016 to 2017). This sample's treatment or condition label indicates: allogeneic hematopoietic cell transplantation with graft depleted of TCRalphabeta T cells and CD19 B cells. Library method: PCR. The data were produced on an Illumina HiSeq 2500. To normalize quantification of the TCRbeta repertoire, the TCR libraries were built with molecular barcoding that relied on unique molecular identifiers. The public reads were quality trimmed at Q25 with fastp and then assembled into clones with MiXCR by TCRdb, keeping productive beta chains. Entries are consolidated by CDR3 protein sequence, retaining the most common genes and DNA. The sample table shows 200,000 to 250,000 distinct CDR3 sequences, and less than 9% are seen once. 6.3% of the sample is held by the ten biggest clonotypes.

The specimen was PBMCs, mostly from graft donor cells, collected 180 days after TCRalphabeta/CD19-depleted stem cell transplant. These receptors all come from a male patient between 5 and 17 years old who had a stem cell transplant for acute lymphoblastic leukemia, so the T cells may come from the graft donor.

This clonotype was seen a handful of times. The rearrangement links TRBV5-6 to TRBJ1-1; the D gene is possibly TRBD1 (5 bases). CDR3 size: 14 residues. V gave up 3 bases and J gave up 1 base, with 10 bases separating them. Germline CDR1 and CDR2: SGHDT and YYEEEE. The CDR3 DNA follows: TGTGCCAGCAGCTGGGGGGAGACGAACACTGAAGCTTTCTTT. It encodes CASSWGETNTEAFF.

This clonotype showed up many times. The gene calls are TRBV5-1 and TRBJ2-3; 9 nucleotides match TRBD1. The length of the CDR3 is 15 residues. Germline V gene data show CDR1 as SGHRS and CDR2 as YFSETQ. V lost 4 bases to trimming and J lost 0 bases; unmatched junction nucleotides: 3. CDR3 bases: TGCGCCAGCAGCCCGACAGGGGGGAGCACAGATACGCAGTATTTT. Translating gives CASSPTGGSTDTQYF.

This clonotype was recorded many times. This chain links TRBV29-1 with TRBJ1-1; D is uncertain. Germline values: CDR1 SQVTM, CDR2 ANQGSEA. The CDR3 is made up of 10 amino acids. V lost 4 bases and J lost 11, with 11 bases in between. CDR3 DNA sequence: TGCAGCGTTGGCCAGCATGGTGCTTTCTTT. This codes for CSVGQHGAFF.

The rearrangement links TRBV20-1 to TRBJ1-1; weak D call: TRBD1 (5 bases). V lost 5 bases to trimming and J lost 4 bases, with 11 bases between them. The CDR3 consists of 12 residues. The germline V gene has CDR1 DFQATT and CDR2 SNEGSKA (reference sequence). The DNA for the CDR3 is TGCAGTGCTGTGGGGGGGGGCACTGAAGCTTTCTTT. Its protein is CSAVGGGTEAFF.

This clonotype appeared many times. The chain couples TRBV28 to TRBJ1-5, with a weak D call TRBD1 (6 bases). Germline CDR1 and CDR2: MDHEN and SYDVKM. The ends were cut back, 6 bases at V and 2 bases at J, with 14 bases in the middle. The CDR3 is made up of 15 amino acids. In nucleotides, the CDR3 is TGTGCCAGCAGCCTACAGGGTATGGGCAATCAGCCCCAGCATTTT. Translation: CASSLQGMGNQPQHF.

This clonotype appeared many times. The gene calls are TRBV5-1 and TRBJ2-7; D may match TRBD1 or TRBD2 (5 bases each). Germline V gene sequence: CDR1 SGHRS, CDR2 YFSETQ. This CDR3 has 15 residues. With 4 bases removed from V and 2 bases from J, the gap between germline ends came to 16 bases. The CDR3 nucleotides are TGCGCCAGCAGCCGAGGTTGGGGGAGTCCCTACGAGCAGTACTTC. Protein: CASSRGWGSPYEQYF.

The chain links TRBV9 to TRBJ2-4, with D possibly being TRBD1 (6 bases). Germline CDR1 and CDR2: SGDLS and YYNGEE. This CDR3 has 13 amino acids. Trimming cost V 3 bases and J 9 bases, with 13 bases left between them. This CDR3 is CASSDTGSGIQYF. The CDR3 DNA reads TGTGCCAGCAGCGACACAGGGTCCGGCATTCAGTACTTC.

This clonotype was observed a few times. For the CDR3, the DNA is TGTGCCAGCAGCCCGGACAGGGGGAGGACAGATACGCAGTATTTT. Translating gives CASSPDRGRTDTQYF. The chain employs TRBV5-4 and TRBJ2-3; 10 bases line up with TRBD1. After removal of 4 bases from V and 3 bases from J, the junction contained 5 bases not matched to a gene. Per the germline V gene, CDR1 is SGHNT and CDR2 is YYREEE (reference sequence). This CDR3 is 15 amino acids long.

A note on this clonotype: This may arise from a read error, as a much more abundant clone is one base away. The chain employs TRBV20-1 and TRBJ1-5, with D possibly matching TRBD1 (6 bases). The ends were cut back, 5 bases at V and 7 bases at J, with 21 bases in the middle. The CDR3 is 15 residues long. Per germline, CDR1 DFQATT and CDR2 SNEGSKA (reference sequence). In DNA form, the CDR3 reads TGCAGTGCTGCGGGATCAACAGGGAGTAGACAGCCCCAGCATTTT. Translated: CSAAGSTGSRQPQHF.